This TCR beta chain was identified during a study of blood T cell repertoires in COVID-19 (dated by TCRdb to 2020 to 2022). Concerning the study at large: Samples covering the acute and convalescent phases of COVID-19 were provided by collaborators in the United States, Italy and Spain. The material from the prospective study consisted of cDNA or gDNA derived from T cells, B-cell-depleted T cells, or PBMCs. Deeply sampled blood TCRbeta repertoires from subjects exposed to, actively infected with, or recovered from COVID-19 were included in the dataset. The repertoires were made available in a free public database intended to serve as a resource for research on the immune response to SARS-CoV-2. The samples were drawn from the first 160 participants of the ongoing ImmuneRACE study and from under 1,500 subjects provided by 6 global collaborators. Sample metadata almost always included a de-identified subject ID, COVID-19 status, age in years and sex. Where available, HLA class I and class II types were obtained from metadata supplied by the sample provider rather than from assay-based typing.

Trimmed from V: 1 base; trimmed from J: 3 bases; junction bases lacking a gene match: 6. The CDR3, cysteine through phenylalanine, is 16 amino acids long. The DNA shown is the 48-base CDR3, in frame from base 1. Based on the germline V gene, the CDR1 and CDR2 sequences are LGHNA and YNFKEQ. Notes on this clone: There is no known antigen for this receptor. No base qualities exist here, and no much larger clone lies one base off it.

Whole blood was collected in K2EDTA tubes by collaborating institutions according to the institutions' own protocols. Collaborator samples were shipped for TCRbeta analysis as frozen whole blood, isolated PBMCs, or DNA extracted from either sample type. Summary of the overall study and its limitations: How much clinical and demographic metadata was included differed by source and by participant, and the metadata was provided uncurated.

TCRbeta CDR3 regions were amplified from genomic DNA using the immunoSEQ Assay, a bias-controlled multiplex PCR. The source study handled its data this way. Within the assay, amplification of reference gene primers was used to estimate how many nucleated cells each sample contained. Sequence reads were collapsed and filtered to measure the absolute abundance of every unique TCRbeta CDR3 rearrangement. For each sample, productive Simpson clonality was calculated as the square root of Simpson's diversity index across productive rearrangements. Sourced from immuneACCESS, this table was stored by TCRdb with only in-frame sequences that have V and J called. A share of the clones is absent; for the studies checked, an unresolved V gene accounts for under half, and the remainder has no known explanation. Clone size and V and J calls were adopted from that table, with D and trimming inferred from the DNA. The sample data list tens of thousands of clones, and approximately 86% of these were observed just once. Approximately 31% of the sample is held by the ten biggest clonotypes.

The source of this sequence is a man in his fifties with acute or convalescent COVID-19. In this chain, TRBV4-2 is recombined with TRBJ1-2, with 9 junctional bases fitting TRBD1. Sequenced: peripheral blood. The CDR3: CASSQGHRGRDYGYTF. Read as DNA, the sequence is TGTGCCAGCAGCCAAGGTCACAGGGGGCGCGACTATGGCTACACCTTC.